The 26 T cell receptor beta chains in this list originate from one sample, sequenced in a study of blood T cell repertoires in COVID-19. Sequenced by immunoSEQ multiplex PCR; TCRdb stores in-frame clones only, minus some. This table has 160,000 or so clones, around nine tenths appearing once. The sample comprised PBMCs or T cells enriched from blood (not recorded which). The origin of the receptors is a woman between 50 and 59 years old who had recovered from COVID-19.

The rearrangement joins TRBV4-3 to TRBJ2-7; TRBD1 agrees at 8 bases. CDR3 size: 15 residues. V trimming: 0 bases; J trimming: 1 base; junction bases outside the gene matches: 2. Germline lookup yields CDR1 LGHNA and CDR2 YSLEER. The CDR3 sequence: CASSQEQGASYEQYF. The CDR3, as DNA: TGCGCCAGCAGCCAAGAGCAGGGGGCATCCTACGAGCAGTACTTC.

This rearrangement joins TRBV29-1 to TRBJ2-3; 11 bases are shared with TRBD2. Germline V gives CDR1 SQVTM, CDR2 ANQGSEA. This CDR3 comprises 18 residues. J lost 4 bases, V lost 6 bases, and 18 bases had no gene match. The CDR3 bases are TGCAGCGTCCGAGGCCTAGCGGGGGGCCCTAACCCACCAGATACGCAGTATTTT. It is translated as CSVRGLAGGPNPPDTQYF.

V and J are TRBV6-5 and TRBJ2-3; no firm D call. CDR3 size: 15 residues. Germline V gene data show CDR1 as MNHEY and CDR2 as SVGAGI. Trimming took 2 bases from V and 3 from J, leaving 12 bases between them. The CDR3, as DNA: TGTGCCAGCAGTTACCGTCTCCCTTCGACAGATACGCAGTATTTT. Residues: CASSYRLPSTDTQYF.

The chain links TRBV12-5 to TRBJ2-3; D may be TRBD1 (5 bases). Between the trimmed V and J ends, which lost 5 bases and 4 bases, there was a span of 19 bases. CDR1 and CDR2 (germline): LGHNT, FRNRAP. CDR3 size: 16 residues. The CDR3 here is CASGRRAQVGADTQYF. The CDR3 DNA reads TGTGCTAGTGGTCGACGGGCACAGGTCGGCGCAGATACGCAGTATTTT.

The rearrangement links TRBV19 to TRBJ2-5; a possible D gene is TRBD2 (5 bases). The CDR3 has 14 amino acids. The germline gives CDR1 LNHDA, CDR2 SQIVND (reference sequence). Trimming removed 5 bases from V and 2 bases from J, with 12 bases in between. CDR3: CASSAASQQETQYF. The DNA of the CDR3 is TGTGCCAGTAGTGCCGCTAGCCAACAAGAGACCCAGTACTTC.

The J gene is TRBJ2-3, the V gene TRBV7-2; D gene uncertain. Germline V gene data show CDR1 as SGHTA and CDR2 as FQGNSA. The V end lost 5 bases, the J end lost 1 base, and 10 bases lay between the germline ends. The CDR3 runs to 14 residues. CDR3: CASSRVHGTDTQYF. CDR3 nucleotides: TGTGCCAGCAGCCGGGTACACGGCACAGATACGCAGTATTTT.

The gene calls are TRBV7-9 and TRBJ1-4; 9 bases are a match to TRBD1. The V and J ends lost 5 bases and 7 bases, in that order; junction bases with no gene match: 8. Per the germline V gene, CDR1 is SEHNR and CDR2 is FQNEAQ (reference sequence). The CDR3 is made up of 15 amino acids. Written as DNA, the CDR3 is TGTGCCAGCAGCCGCCAACAGGGGGCAGTTGAAAAACTGTTTTTT. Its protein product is CASSRQQGAVEKLFF. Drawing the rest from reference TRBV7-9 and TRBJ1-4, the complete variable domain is DTGVSQNPRHKITKRGQNVTFRCDPISEHNRLYWYRQTLGQGPEFLTYFQNEAQLEKSRLLSDRFSAERPKGSFSTLEIQRTEQGDSAMYLCASSRQQGAVEKLFFGSGTQLSVL.

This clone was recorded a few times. The CDR3 loop reads CASSVEARMNTEAFF. The CDR3 DNA reads TGTGCCAGCAGCGTAGAGGCCAGGATGAACACTGAAGCTTTCTTT. The chain recombines TRBV9 with TRBJ1-1; D is unresolved. CDR3 length: 15 residues. Germline CDR1 is SGDLS and CDR2 is YYNGEE. With 0 bases removed from V and 0 bases from J, the gap between germline ends came to 9 bases. The full variable domain, in which reference TRBV9 and TRBJ1-1 provide the parts outside the CDR3, is DSGVTQTPKHLITATGQRVTLRCSPRSGDLSVYWYQQSLDQGLQFLIQYYNGEERAKGNILERFSAQQFPDLHSELNLSSLELGDSALYFCASSVEARMNTEAFFGQGTRLTVV.

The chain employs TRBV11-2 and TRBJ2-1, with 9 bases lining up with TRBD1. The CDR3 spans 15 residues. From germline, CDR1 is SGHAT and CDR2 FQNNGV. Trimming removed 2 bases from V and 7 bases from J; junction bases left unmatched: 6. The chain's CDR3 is CASSLLQGANNEQFF. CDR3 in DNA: TGTGCCAGCAGCTTATTACAGGGGGCGAATAATGAGCAGTTCTTC.

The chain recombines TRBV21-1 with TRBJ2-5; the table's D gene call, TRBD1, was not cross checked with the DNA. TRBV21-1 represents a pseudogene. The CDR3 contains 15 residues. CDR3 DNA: TGTGCCAGCAGCAAAGCGGCAGGGGATATGGAGACCCAGTACTTC. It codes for CASSKAAGDMETQYF.

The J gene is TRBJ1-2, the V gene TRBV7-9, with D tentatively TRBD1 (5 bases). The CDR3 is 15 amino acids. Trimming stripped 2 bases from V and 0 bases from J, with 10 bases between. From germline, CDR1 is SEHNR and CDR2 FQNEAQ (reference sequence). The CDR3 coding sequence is TGTGCCAGCAGCTTACCCGGACACCCTAACTATGGCTACACCTTC. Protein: CASSLPGHPNYGYTF.

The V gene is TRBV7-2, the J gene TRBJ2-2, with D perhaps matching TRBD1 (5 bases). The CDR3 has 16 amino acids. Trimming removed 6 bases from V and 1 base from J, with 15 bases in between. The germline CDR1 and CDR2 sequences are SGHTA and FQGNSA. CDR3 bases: TGTGCCAGCAGTCCTACCACCAGGGTGAACACCGGGGAGCTGTTTTTT. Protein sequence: CASSPTTRVNTGELFF. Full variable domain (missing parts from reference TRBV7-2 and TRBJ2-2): GAGVSQSPSNKVTEKGKDVELRCDPISGHTALYWYRQSLGQGLEFLIYFQGNSAPDKSGLPSDRFSAERTGGSVSTLTIQRTQQEDSAVYLCASSPTTRVNTGELFFGEGSRLTVL.

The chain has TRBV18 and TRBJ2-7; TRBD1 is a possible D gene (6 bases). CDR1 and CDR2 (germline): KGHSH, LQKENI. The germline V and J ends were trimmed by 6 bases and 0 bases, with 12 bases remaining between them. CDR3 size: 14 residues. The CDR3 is CASSVGQSSYEQYF. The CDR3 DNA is TGTGCCAGCTCTGTCGGACAGAGCTCCTACGAGCAGTACTTC.

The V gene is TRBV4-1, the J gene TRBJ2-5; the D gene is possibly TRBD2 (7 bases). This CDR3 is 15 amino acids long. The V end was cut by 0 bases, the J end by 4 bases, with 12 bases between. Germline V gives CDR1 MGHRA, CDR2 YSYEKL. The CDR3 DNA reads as TGCGCCAGCAGCCAAGATTGGGGGGGCCTAGAGACCCAGTACTTC. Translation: CASSQDWGGLETQYF.

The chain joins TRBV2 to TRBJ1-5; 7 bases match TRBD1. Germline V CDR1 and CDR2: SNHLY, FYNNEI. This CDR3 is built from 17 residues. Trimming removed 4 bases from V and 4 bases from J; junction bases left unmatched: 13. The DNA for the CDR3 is TGTGCCAGCAGTGGAACGAGACGGGACAGCCCTAATCAGCCCCAGCATTTT. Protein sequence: CASSGTRRDSPNQPQHF.

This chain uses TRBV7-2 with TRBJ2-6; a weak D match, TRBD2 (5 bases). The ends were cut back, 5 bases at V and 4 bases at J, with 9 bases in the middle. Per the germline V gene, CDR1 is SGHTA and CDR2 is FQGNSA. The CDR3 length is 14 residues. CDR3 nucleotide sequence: TGTGCCAGCAGCCAACCTAGCGGGGCCAACGTCCTGACTTTC. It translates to CASSQPSGANVLTF.

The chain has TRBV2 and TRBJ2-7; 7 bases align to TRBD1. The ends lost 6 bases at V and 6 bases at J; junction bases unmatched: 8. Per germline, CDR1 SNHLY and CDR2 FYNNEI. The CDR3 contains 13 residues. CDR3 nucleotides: TGTGCCAGCAGAGGACAGGTCCCGGGCGAGCAGTACTTC. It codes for CASRGQVPGEQYF. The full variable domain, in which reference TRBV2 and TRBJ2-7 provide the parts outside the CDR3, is EPEVTQTPSHQVTQMGQEVILRCVPISNHLYFYWYRQILGQKVEFLVSFYNNEISEKSEIFDDQFSVERPDGSNFTLKIRSTKLEDSAMYFCASRGQVPGEQYFGPGTRLTVT.

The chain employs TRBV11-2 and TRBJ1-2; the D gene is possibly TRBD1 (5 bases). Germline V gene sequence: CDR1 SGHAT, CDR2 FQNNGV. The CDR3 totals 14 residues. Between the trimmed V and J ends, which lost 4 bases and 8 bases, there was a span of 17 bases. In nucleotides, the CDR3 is TGTGCCAGCAGCTCCAATGGGGTGGGGCGAGGCTACACCTTC. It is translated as CASSSNGVGRGYTF.

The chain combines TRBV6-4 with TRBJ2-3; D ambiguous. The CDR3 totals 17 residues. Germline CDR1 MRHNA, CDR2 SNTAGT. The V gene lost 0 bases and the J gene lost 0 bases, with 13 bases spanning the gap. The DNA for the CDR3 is TGTGCCAGCAGTGACTCCCCACTGGCGACTAGCACAGATACGCAGTATTTT. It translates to CASSDSPLATSTDTQYF.

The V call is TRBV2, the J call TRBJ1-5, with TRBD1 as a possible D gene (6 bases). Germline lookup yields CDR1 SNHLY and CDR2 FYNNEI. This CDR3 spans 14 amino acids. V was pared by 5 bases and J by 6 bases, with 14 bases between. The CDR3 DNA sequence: TGTGCCAGCAGTCCCGGGGGAGGGGGTCAGCCCCAGCATTTT. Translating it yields CASSPGGGGQPQHF.

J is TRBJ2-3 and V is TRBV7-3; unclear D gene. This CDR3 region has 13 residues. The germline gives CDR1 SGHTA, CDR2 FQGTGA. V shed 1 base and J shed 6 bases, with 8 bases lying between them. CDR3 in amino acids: CASSLRLWDTQYF. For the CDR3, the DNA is TGTGCCAGCAGCTTAAGGCTTTGGGATACGCAGTATTTT.

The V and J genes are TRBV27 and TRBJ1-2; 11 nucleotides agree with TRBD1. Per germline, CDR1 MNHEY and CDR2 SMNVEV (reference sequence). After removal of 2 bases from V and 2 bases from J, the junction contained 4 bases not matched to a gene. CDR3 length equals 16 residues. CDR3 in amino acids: CASSLRRDRGNYGYTF. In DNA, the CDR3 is TGTGCCAGCAGTTTAAGGAGGGACAGGGGGAACTATGGCTACACCTTC.

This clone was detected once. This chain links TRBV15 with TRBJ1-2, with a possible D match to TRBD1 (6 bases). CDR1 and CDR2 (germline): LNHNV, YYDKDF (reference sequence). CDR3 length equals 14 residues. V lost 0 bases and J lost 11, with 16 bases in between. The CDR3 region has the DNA TGTGCCACCAGCAGAGAGGGTGGCAGGGGAAGGTACACCTTC. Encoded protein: CATSREGGRGRYTF. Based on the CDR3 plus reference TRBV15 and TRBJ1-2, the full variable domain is DAMVIQNPRYQVTQFGKPVTLSCSQTLNHNVMYWYQQKSSQAPKLLFHYYDKDFNNEADTPDNFQSRRPNTSFCFLDIRSPGLGDTAMYLCATSREGGRGRYTFGSGTRLTVV.

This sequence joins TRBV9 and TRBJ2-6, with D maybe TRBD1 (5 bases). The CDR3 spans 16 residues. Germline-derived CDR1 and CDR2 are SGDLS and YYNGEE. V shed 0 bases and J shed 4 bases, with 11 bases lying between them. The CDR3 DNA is TGTGCCAGCAGCGTAGACTTGGGGCTCGGGGCCAACGTCCTGACTTTC. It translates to CASSVDLGLGANVLTF.

CDR3 protein: CASSVSQGNTEAFF. Written as DNA, the CDR3 is TGTGCCAGCAGCGTCTCACAGGGGAACACTGAAGCTTTCTTT. V is TRBV9 and J is TRBJ1-1; TRBD1 might be the D (6 bases). Trimming took 2 bases from V and 1 from J, leaving 9 bases between them. The CDR3 is made up of 14 amino acids. Germline values: CDR1 SGDLS, CDR2 YYNGEE.

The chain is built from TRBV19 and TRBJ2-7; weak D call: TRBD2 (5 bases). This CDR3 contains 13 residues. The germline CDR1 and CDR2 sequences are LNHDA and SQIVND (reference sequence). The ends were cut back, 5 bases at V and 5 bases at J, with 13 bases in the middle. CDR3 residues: CASSLAGLDEQYF. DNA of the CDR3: TGTGCCAGTAGTCTCGCGGGCCTAGACGAGCAGTACTTC.